A single T cell receptor beta chain is shown here with its context. This specimen comes from a study of regulatory T cells in long-lasting Graves disease. Study details: Under 3 months of antithyroid drugs had been taken by newly diagnosed Graves' patients.

Specified time point: newly diagnosed GD, antithyroid drugs for less than 3 months. PBMC-extracted RNA yielded the TCR library. EDTA tubes received around 9.9 milliliters of collected peripheral blood. Per germline, CDR1 LNHDA and CDR2 SQIVND (reference sequence). The V end was cut by 8 bases, the J end by 1 base, with 12 bases between. This CDR3 has 13 residues. According to the study, TCR beta libraries were built with iRepertoire HTBI primers and CDR3-region Arm-PCR. TCRdb independently ran MiXCR on the multiplex PCR reads; one entry per CDR3 protein. The sample lists about 540,000 distinct CDR3 sequences, about 14% occurring once. The same data also went into a second study, on T cells in Graves' hyperthyroidism and ophthalmopathy. That paper states: An absence of ophthalmopathy progression within 18 months meant stable Graves' hyperthyroidism. The primer set for the first-round RT-PCR of the TCR CDR3 was HTBI.

This sequence joins TRBV19 and TRBJ2-7, with D perhaps being TRBD1 or TRBD2 (5 bases each). This receptor was taken from a man aged 30 to 45 with Graves disease. The sequencing here drew on peripheral blood mononuclear cells (PBMCs), taken at new diagnosis, from a patient treated with antithyroid drugs. The CDR3 region has the DNA TGTGCCAGTGGGACGCAGGGATCCTACGAGCAGTACTTC. As protein: CASGTQGSYEQYF.